These T cell receptor beta chains were read from a single sample in a study of T cells in Graves' hyperthyroidism and ophthalmopathy. TCRdb re-called the multiplex PCR reads through MiXCR, storing one row per CDR3 protein. The sample has roughly 170,000 distinct CDR3 sequences, 15% to 20% seen once; the top ten hold about 29%. Sequencing input: blood. These TCRs come from a woman in her forties or fifties with Graves' hyperthyroidism. The CDR3 runs from the conserved cysteine through the conserved F or W. The D gene is left open where the match is weak. Size tells how often a clone was seen (once, few, many) or the class of an expanded clone, and some rows leave it out.

V: TRBV5-6
J: TRBJ2-7
D: -
size: many
CDR3: CASRDGSVGWNEQYF
DNA: TGTGCCAGCAGAGACGGGAGCGTCGGTTGGAACGAGCAGTACTTC

V: TRBV27
J: TRBJ2-1
D: TRBD2
size: many
CDR3: CASSLWGLANGNEQFF
DNA: TGTGCCAGCAGTTTATGGGGACTAGCAAATGGCAATGAGCAGTTCTTC

V: TRBV12-5
J: TRBJ2-1
D: TRBD2
size: -
CDR3: CASGSGLAGSHNEQFF
DNA: TGTGCTAGTGGTTCAGGGCTAGCGGGCTCCCACAATGAGCAGTTCTTC

V: TRBV7-9
J: TRBJ1-1
D: -
size: many
CDR3: CASSHPGTEAFF
DNA: TGTGCCAGCAGCCACCCAGGCACTGAAGCTTTCTTT

V: TRBV5-6
J: TRBJ2-5
D: -
size: -
CDR3: CASSLGQTIETQYF
DNA: TGTGCCAGCAGCCTCGGACAGACGATTGAGACCCAGTACTTC

V: TRBV25-1
J: TRBJ2-5
D: -
size: many
CDR3: CASTAPGRVAGTQYF
DNA: TGTGCCAGCACCGCTCCCGGCCGGGTGGCCGGGACCCAGTACTTC

V: TRBV20-1
J: TRBJ2-7
D: -
size: many
CDR3: CSARRGARYEQYF
DNA: TGCAGTGCCCGCCGGGGGGCGCGCTACGAGCAGTACTTC

V: TRBV7-8
J: TRBJ1-1
D: -
size: many
CDR3: CASSITQANTEAFF
DNA: TGTGCCAGCAGCATAACTCAGGCCAACACTGAAGCTTTCTTT

V: TRBV15
J: TRBJ2-6
D: -
size: -
CDR3: CATSRGGAGDLSGANVLTF
DNA: TGTGCCACCAGCAGAGGGGGGGCAGGGGATCTCTCTGGGGCCAACGTCCTGACTTTC

V: TRBV20-1
J: TRBJ1-1
D: TRBD1
size: many
CDR3: CSATSGTGGLNTEAFF
DNA: TGCAGTGCTACCTCCGGGACAGGGGGGTTAAACACTGAAGCTTTCTTT

V: TRBV7-9
J: TRBJ1-2
D: TRBD1
size: many
CDR3: CASSVGNRGRGYGYTF
DNA: TGTGCCAGCAGCGTCGGAAACAGGGGCCGGGGCTATGGCTACACCTTC

V: TRBV5-1
J: TRBJ1-2
D: TRBD1
size: many
CDR3: CASSRTGVRGYTF
DNA: TGCGCCAGCAGCCGTACAGGGGTTCGTGGCTACACCTTC

V: TRBV20-1
J: TRBJ1-3
D: -
size: many
CDR3: CSAIGASSGNTIYF
DNA: TGCAGTGCTATAGGGGCCTCCTCTGGAAACACCATATATTTT

V: TRBV6-1
J: TRBJ1-4
D: TRBD1
size: many
CDR3: CASSLDRGLEDEKLFF
DNA: TGTGCCAGCAGCCTGGACAGGGGATTAGAGGATGAAAAACTGTTTTTT

V: TRBV3-1
J: TRBJ2-5
D: TRBD1
size: many
CDR3: CASSQDYGTGGQETQYF
DNA: TGTGCCAGCAGCCAAGACTACGGGACAGGGGGCCAAGAGACCCAGTACTTC

V: TRBV29-1
J: TRBJ2-1
D: TRBD2
size: many
CDR3: CSFREGNEQFF
DNA: TGCAGCTTCCGGGAGGGGAATGAGCAGTTCTTC

V: TRBV14
J: TRBJ1-2
D: -
size: -
CDR3: CASNRAWGYGYTF
DNA: TGTGCCAGCAATCGGGCCTGGGGCTATGGCTACACCTTC

V: TRBV5-6
J: TRBJ1-5
D: -
size: many
CDR3: CASSPTGTGQPQHF
DNA: TGTGCCAGCAGCCCTACAGGGACGGGTCAGCCCCAGCATTTT

V: TRBV3-1
J: TRBJ1-1
D: TRBD1
size: many
CDR3: CASSQSGQGGTEAFF
DNA: TGTGCCAGCAGCCAGTCCGGACAGGGCGGCACTGAAGCTTTCTTT

V: TRBV12-3/TRBV12-4
J: TRBJ2-1
D: -
size: many
CDR3: CASSGTPQSYNEQFF
DNA: TGTGCCAGCAGTGGGACTCCCCAGAGTTACAATGAGCAGTTCTTC

V: TRBV12-3/TRBV12-4
J: TRBJ2-3
D: -
size: many
CDR3: CASSLGTQADTQYF
DNA: TGTGCCAGCAGTTTGGGCACCCAGGCAGATACGCAGTATTTT

V: TRBV24-1
J: TRBJ1-5
D: TRBD1
size: many
CDR3: CATSDSGTGADQPQHF
DNA: TGTGCCACCAGTGATTCCGGGACAGGGGCCGATCAGCCCCAGCATTTT

V: TRBV29-1
J: TRBJ1-2
D: -
size: many
CDR3: CSVDQVVGYSAGYTF
DNA: TGCAGCGTTGACCAGGTCGTAGGGTACTCCGCCGGCTACACCTTC

V: TRBV7-8
J: TRBJ1-4
D: TRBD1
size: -
CDR3: CASSPARPGGARVNEKLFF
DNA: TGTGCCAGCAGCCCCGCTCGTCCAGGGGGCGCCCGGGTTAATGAAAAACTGTTTTTT

V: TRBV20-1
J: TRBJ2-1
D: -
size: many
CDR3: CSAGTGTSSYNEQFF
DNA: TGCAGTGCGGGAACAGGGACCAGCTCCTACAATGAGCAGTTCTTC

V: TRBV7-2
J: TRBJ2-7
D: TRBD2
size: -
CDR3: CASSTTGPAGGFYEQYF
DNA: TGTGCCAGCAGCACGACCGGACCAGCGGGGGGCTTCTACGAGCAGTACTTC

V: TRBV18
J: TRBJ2-1
D: TRBD2
size: -
CDR3: CASSPPSGTSGSISYNEQFF
DNA: TGTGCCAGCTCACCACCGTCCGGGACTAGCGGGAGTATCTCCTACAATGAGCAGTTCTTC

V: TRBV28
J: TRBJ1-4
D: -
size: -
CDR3: CASMGALGLKERLFF
DNA: TGTGCCAGCATGGGGGCCTTAGGATTGAAGGAAAGACTGTTTTTT

V: TRBV19
J: TRBJ1-1
D: -
size: -
CDR3: CASTYGSVYGAFF
DNA: TGTGCCAGTACCTATGGCAGCGTCTATGGAGCTTTCTTT

V: TRBV28
J: TRBJ2-3
D: -
size: many
CDR3: CASSLYSRGLAKKRSTDTQYF
DNA: TGTGCCAGCAGTTTATATTCACGTGGGCTAGCCAAAAAAAGGAGCACAGATACGCAGTATTTT

V: TRBV19
J: TRBJ2-7
D: -
size: many
CDR3: CASSIFRAGGTYEQYF
DNA: TGTGCCAGTAGTATCTTCAGGGCAGGGGGGACCTACGAGCAGTACTTC

V: TRBV19
J: TRBJ2-2
D: TRBD1
size: -
CDR3: CATEERQGPTGELFF
DNA: TGTGCCACAGAAGAGAGACAGGGTCCCACCGGGGAGCTGTTTTTT

V: TRBV5-6
J: TRBJ1-2
D: -
size: many
CDR3: CASSLVDTPGGGYTF
DNA: TGTGCCAGCAGCTTGGTAGACACACCAGGCGGAGGCTACACCTTC

V: TRBV6-1
J: TRBJ2-1
D: -
size: few
CDR3: CASSENWGYNEQFF
DNA: TGTGCCAGCAGTGAAAATTGGGGGTACAATGAGCAGTTCTTC

V: TRBV9
J: TRBJ2-3
D: -
size: many
CDR3: CASKDPSTHTQYF
DNA: TGTGCCAGCAAGGACCCCTCCACTCATACGCAGTATTTT

V: TRBV11-2
J: TRBJ1-1
D: -
size: many
CDR3: CASSLGQRDEAFF
DNA: TGTGCCAGCAGCCTGGGACAACGTGATGAAGCTTTCTTT

V: TRBV6-6
J: TRBJ2-7
D: TRBD1
size: many
CDR3: CASSYSWGQGTYEQYF
DNA: TGTGCCAGCAGTTACTCATGGGGACAGGGCACCTACGAGCAGTACTTC

V: TRBV19
J: TRBJ2-7
D: -
size: -
CDR3: CASRPRGANDEQYF
DNA: TGTGCCAGTCGCCCCAGGGGGGCGAACGACGAGCAGTACTTC

V: TRBV10-1
J: TRBJ1-2
D: TRBD1
size: -
CDR3: CARRVKQGAPYGYTF
DNA: TGCGCCAGGAGAGTAAAACAGGGGGCCCCTTATGGCTACACCTTC

V: TRBV10-1
J: TRBJ1-1
D: -
size: many
CDR3: CASGPGRMNTEAFF
DNA: TGCGCCAGCGGTCCGGGACGGATGAACACTGAAGCTTTCTTT

V: TRBV11-1
J: TRBJ2-1
D: TRBD1
size: many
CDR3: CASSSGQGSNEQFF
DNA: TGTGCCAGCAGCTCCGGACAGGGTAGCAATGAGCAGTTCTTC

V: TRBV12-3/TRBV12-4
J: TRBJ2-7
D: TRBD2
size: many
CDR3: CASSRRGAEGYEQYF
DNA: TGTGCCAGCAGTCGGCGGGGGGCCGAGGGGTACGAGCAGTACTTC

V: TRBV2
J: TRBJ2-3
D: -
size: many
CDR3: CASSLTTYTRGSDTQYF
DNA: TGTGCCAGCAGTTTGACGACCTATACCCGAGGGTCCGATACGCAGTATTTT

V: TRBV11-1
J: TRBJ2-1
D: -
size: -
CDR3: CASSLRTAGLRQFF
DNA: TGTGCCAGCAGCTTACGGACAGCCGGGTTACGGCAGTTCTTC

V: TRBV19
J: TRBJ1-2
D: TRBD1
size: many
CDR3: CASMDTGAAYGYTF
DNA: TGTGCCAGCATGGACACAGGGGCTGCCTATGGCTACACCTTC

V: TRBV7-2
J: TRBJ2-7
D: TRBD1
size: many
CDR3: CASSFDRATQYEQYF
DNA: TGTGCCAGCAGCTTCGACAGGGCCACCCAGTACGAGCAGTACTTC

V: TRBV25-1
J: TRBJ2-7
D: TRBD1
size: many
CDR3: CASSVLSGTASYEQYF
DNA: TGTGCCAGCAGTGTACTATCCGGGACAGCCTCCTACGAGCAGTACTTC

V: TRBV9
J: TRBJ2-5
D: -
size: -
CDR3: CASSEGGSFETQYF
DNA: TGTGCCAGCAGCGAAGGCGGGTCCTTTGAGACCCAGTACTTC

V: TRBV6-5
J: TRBJ1-6
D: -
size: many
CDR3: CASSYSNPAAPLHF
DNA: TGTGCCAGCAGTTACTCGAATCCGGCCGCTCCCCTCCACTTT

V: TRBV7-8
J: TRBJ2-3
D: TRBD1
size: many
CDR3: CASSLVGQASTDTQYF
DNA: TGTGCCAGCAGCTTAGTGGGACAGGCCTCCACAGATACGCAGTATTTT

V: TRBV13
J: TRBJ1-1
D: TRBD1
size: many
CDR3: CASSLVVAGGFKAFF
DNA: TGTGCCAGCAGCTTAGTGGTAGCAGGGGGTTTTAAAGCTTTCTTT

V: TRBV20-1
J: TRBJ1-2
D: -
size: -
CDR3: CSARDTGSNYGYTF
DNA: TGCAGTGCTAGAGACACAGGGTCTAACTATGGCTACACCTTC

V: TRBV28
J: TRBJ1-2
D: -
size: many
CDR3: CASSSSRLPPPYGYTF
DNA: TGTGCCAGCAGTTCCTCGAGGCTTCCACCCCCCTATGGCTACACCTTC

V: TRBV12-3/TRBV12-4
J: TRBJ1-2
D: -
size: many
CDR3: CASSWAVDDYGYTF
DNA: TGTGCCAGCAGTTGGGCCGTGGACGACTATGGCTACACCTTC

V: TRBV6-2/TRBV6-3
J: TRBJ1-2
D: -
size: many
CDR3: CASSYHVYGYTF
DNA: TGTGCCAGCAGTTATCACGTCTATGGCTACACCTTC

V: TRBV11-2
J: TRBJ2-3
D: TRBD2
size: -
CDR3: CASSKVVAGGLAQYF
DNA: TGTGCCAGCAGCAAAGTAGTAGCGGGGGGGCTGGCGCAGTATTTT

V: TRBV6-1
J: TRBJ1-2
D: TRBD1
size: many
CDR3: CASSNYRDRVGYTF
DNA: TGTGCCAGCAGTAATTACCGGGACAGAGTTGGCTACACCTTC

V: TRBV3-1
J: TRBJ2-5
D: -
size: many
CDR3: CASSPHGLYQETQYF
DNA: TGTGCCAGCAGCCCTCACGGCCTGTACCAAGAGACCCAGTACTTC

V: TRBV15
J: TRBJ1-5
D: -
size: many
CDR3: CATSRGGVRDTNQPQHF
DNA: TGTGCCACCAGCAGAGGGGGGGTTAGGGACACAAATCAGCCCCAGCATTTT